The sequence of this T cell receptor (beta chain) was determined in a study of blood T cell repertoires in COVID-19. Whole-study context: The analysed material was cDNA or gDNA that came from T cells, B-cell-depleted T cells, or PBMCs.

Some clones are missing from TCRdb's copy, which holds only in-frame ones; the method was immunoSEQ multiplex PCR. Altogether about 130,000 clones are present, 60% to 80% being singletons, with the ten largest covering 1.9%. This CDR3 is 18 amino acids long. Germline V gives CDR1 SGDLS, CDR2 YYNGEE. V was pared by 0 bases and J by 3 bases, with 5 bases of the junction left unmatched. The TCR was taken from a woman in her 70s with acute or convalescent COVID-19. The rearrangement links TRBV9 to TRBJ2-3; 15 positions match TRBD2. The sample taken for sequencing was peripheral blood. This chain's CDR3 is CASSVGTSGRAGTDTQYF. CDR3 nucleotides: TGTGCCAGCAGCGTAGGGACTAGCGGGAGGGCCGGGACAGATACGCAGTATTTT.